The present entry profiles one TCR beta chain with its context. Its antigen is currently not known. There are no base qualities to consult, and no much larger clone falls within one base. The CDR1 and CDR2 encoded by the germline V gene are SGHNT and YENEEA. There are 18 amino acids in the CDR3, from cysteine to phenylalanine inclusive. CDR3 DNA only is kept here, 54 bases in frame from base 1. Germline trimming: 4 bases from V, 7 bases from J; junction bases outside gene matches: 18. TCRbeta CDR3 regions were amplified from genomic DNA by means of the immunoSEQ Assay, a bias-controlled multiplex PCR. For the original study's pipeline: The number of nucleated cells in each sample was estimated from the amplification of reference gene primers within the assay. To quantify the absolute abundance of each unique TCRbeta CDR3 rearrangement, sequence reads were collapsed and filtered. For each sample, productive Simpson clonality was calculated by taking the square root of Simpson's diversity index across productive rearrangements. This is the immuneACCESS table as TCRdb keeps it, with only in-frame sequences that have V and J called. A part of the clones is gone; compared with another copy, unresolved V genes explain less than half, and the rest is unexplained. V, J and clone size reflect that table, while D and trimming were determined from the DNA. The sample table lists about 71,000 clones, 82% of them with a count of one. The ten most abundant clones make up roughly 15% of the sample.

The data belong to a study of blood T cell repertoires in COVID-19 (dated by TCRdb to 2020 to 2022). Describing the broader study: Collaborator samples came from the United States, Italy and Spain and covered acute and convalescent phases of COVID-19. The material from the prospective study consisted of cDNA or gDNA derived from T cells, B-cell-depleted T cells, or PBMCs. Deeply sampled blood TCRbeta repertoires from subjects exposed to, actively infected with, or recovered from COVID-19 were included in the dataset. The repertoires were released in a freely available public database meant as a resource for research on the immune response to SARS-CoV-2. Samples came from the ongoing ImmuneRACE study (first 160 participants) plus 1,254 subjects from 6 global collaborators. A de-identified subject ID, COVID-19 status, age in years and sex were almost always included in the sample metadata. Where HLA class I and class II types were available, the types were taken from metadata supplied by the sample provider, not from assay-based typing. Broad study findings and their caveats: Clinical and demographic metadata were provided uncurated, with the amount varying by source and participant.

Each collaborating institution followed its own protocols to collect whole blood in K2EDTA tubes. For TCRbeta analysis, collaborators shipped samples as frozen whole blood, isolated PBMCs, or DNA extracted from either of those sample types. The material sequenced was peripheral blood. The V and J genes are TRBV11-3 and TRBJ2-1, with 8 bases in between that match TRBD2. This sequence was found in a woman of 80 years or more with acute or convalescent COVID-19. The CDR3 protein is CASSSGGGGGGRLNEQFF. The DNA sequence reads TGTGCCAGCAGCTCCGGGGGAGGGGGGGGCGGGAGGTTGAATGAGCAGTTCTTC.